Below are 2 T cell receptor beta chains sequenced from a single sample in a study of early T cells in non-severe SARS-CoV-2 infection. One entry per CDR3 protein, called by TCRdb with MiXCR from the 5' RACE reads. Found here are roughly 40,000 distinct CDR3 sequences, roughly 5% of them singletons; the top ten hold approximately 4.8%. Sequencing was performed on whole blood. The source is an adult who was a healthcare worker with PCR-confirmed SARS-CoV-2 infection or an uninfected control (not recorded which).

As to this clonotype: Its ends do not fully match the called genes, so a read error is possible. The chain uses TRBV2 and TRBJ2-4; D gene unclear. The CDR3 sequence is 14 residues long. From germline, CDR1 is SNHLY and CDR2 FYNNEI. DNA of the CDR3: TGTGTCAGCAGCCCGATGGACGTAGGAAACATTCAGTACTTC. This gives the protein CVSSPMDVGNIQYF.

This clonotype was detected ten times or more. The J gene is TRBJ2-7, the V gene TRBV16, with D tentatively TRBD1 (6 bases). Germline lookup yields CDR1 KGHSY and CDR2 FQNENV. CDR3 length: 17 residues. V lost 3 bases and J 1 base, leaving 19 bases between the germline ends. The CDR3 DNA reads as TGTGCCAGCAGCCATTCGCCAGGACAGCAACCATCCTACGAGCAGTACTTC. Translation: CASSHSPGQQPSYEQYF. The full variable domain, with the rest looked up from reference TRBV16 and TRBJ2-7, is GEEVAQTPKHLVRGEGQKAKLYCAPIKGHSYVFWYQQVLKNEFKFLISFQNENVFDETGMPKERFSAKCLPNSPCSLEIQATKLEDSAVYFCASSHSPGQQPSYEQYFGPGTRLTVT.